These 24 T cell receptor beta chains originate from one sample sequenced in a study of identical twins. Using its own MiXCR run on the 5' RACE reads, TCRdb lists one record per CDR3 protein. This table holds 1,800,000 or so distinct CDR3 sequences, less than 35% found once. Source material: cord blood. Every receptor here comes from a newborn girl in good health.

This clonotype was observed many times. V is TRBV5-1 and J is TRBJ2-7; 9 bases are a match to TRBD2. The CDR3 contains 14 residues. In germline, CDR1 is SGHRS, CDR2 YFSETQ. After removal of 5 bases from V and 4 bases from J, the junction contained 7 bases not matched to a gene. CDR3 region: CASRTSGGSYEQYF. Written as DNA, the CDR3 is TGCGCCAGCAGGACTAGCGGAGGTTCTTACGAGCAGTACTTC.

The CDR3 DNA reads TGTGCCAGCACCCTCCCTATTTTCAGGGGGCTCTATAATTCACCCCTCCACTTT. Translating gives CASTLPIFRGLYNSPLHF. This sequence joins TRBV2 and TRBJ1-6; 8 nucleotides agree with TRBD1. Germline V CDR1 and CDR2: SNHLY, FYNNEI. With V trimmed by 7 bases and J by 3 bases, 14 bases remained unmatched. The CDR3 loop spans 18 amino acids.

In its sample, this clonotype was seen many times. V is TRBV5-6 and J is TRBJ2-5; D is undetermined. Looked up from germline, CDR1 is SGHDT and CDR2 is YYEEEE. CDR3 size: 15 residues. Trimming took off 0 bases at V and 2 bases at J, with 11 bases between the two ends. DNA of the CDR3: TGTGCCAGCAGCTTGGTTTCAGGAATTCAAGAGACCCAGTACTTC. Encoded protein: CASSLVSGIQETQYF.

The chain joins TRBV5-6 to TRBJ1-2, with no clear D. Trimming pared 0 bases from V and 3 bases from J, leaving 9 bases between. This CDR3 contains 14 residues. Germline V lookup: CDR1 SGHDT, CDR2 YYEEEE. CDR3 coding DNA: TGTGCCAGCAGCTTGGGTCTTTTGGACTATGGCTACACCTTC. Protein sequence: CASSLGLLDYGYTF.

Comment on this clonotype: The conserved phenylalanine or tryptophan normally closing the CDR3 is absent here, so this likely arose from a read error. The V call is TRBV20-1, the J call TRBJ1-4, with 7 bases that match TRBD1. Germline V gives CDR1 DFQATT, CDR2 SNEGSKA (reference sequence). The CDR3 has 15 residues. Germline trimming cut 3 bases from V and 5 bases from J; bases unmatched to any gene: 9. This CDR3 reads CSARSPGQLNEKLFL. CDR3 coding DNA: TGCAGTGCTAGGTCCCCGGGACAGCTCAATGAAAAACTGTTTCTT.

In its sample, this clonotype was seen a few times. V gene TRBV2 combines with J gene TRBJ1-2; D may be TRBD1 (6 bases). CDR1 and CDR2 (germline): SNHLY, FYNNEI. The germline V and J ends were trimmed by 7 bases and 1 base, with 13 bases remaining between them. The CDR3 totals 14 residues. The CDR3 region is CASTNGRGNYGYTF. The CDR3 region has the DNA TGTGCCAGCACTAACGGCAGGGGTAACTATGGCTACACCTTC.

In this sample, this clonotype turned up many times. The rearrangement uses TRBV12-3 or TRBV12-4 and TRBJ1-2; TRBD1 aligns across 9 bases. V gave up 7 bases and J gave up 3 bases; unmatched junction bases: 6. The CDR3 length is 14 residues. The CDR3 nucleotides read TGTGCCAGCACCCTAACAGGGGGCGACTATGGCTACACCTTC. Translation gives CASTLTGGDYGYTF.

The rearrangement joins TRBV12-3 or TRBV12-4 to TRBJ1-2; 9 bases align to TRBD1. The V and J ends lost 1 base and 5 bases, in that order; junction bases with no gene match: 11. There are 17 residues in the CDR3. Here the CDR3 DNA reads TGTGCCAGCAGTTTAGTGTCTATACAGGGGGCGATATATGGCTACACCTTC. Translated: CASSLVSIQGAIYGYTF.

The chain carries TRBV20-1 and TRBJ2-1, with 11 bases identical to TRBD2. V dropped 4 bases and J dropped 7; count of bases not matched to a gene: 9. Germline V lookup: CDR1 DFQATT, CDR2 SNEGSKA (reference sequence). This CDR3 comprises 15 residues. In DNA form, the CDR3 reads TGCAGTGCTACCTCGATAGCGGGGGGGCATAATGAGCAGTTCTTC. Translated: CSATSIAGGHNEQFF.

Comment on this clonotype: The junction departs from germline at one end; a sequencing error may be responsible. The V gene is TRBV12-3 or TRBV12-4, the J gene TRBJ1-6; D possibly corresponds to TRBD1 (5 bases). The CDR3 runs to 16 residues. The DNA for the CDR3 is TGCGCCAGCAGCTCGGGGGGTAGCTCCTATAATTCACCCCTCCACTTT. Protein product: CASSSGGSSYNSPLHF.

This clonotype was observed a few times. The chain uses TRBV11-2 and TRBJ2-5; no definite D call. This CDR3 has 14 residues. Deletions cut 1 base from V and 3 bases from J, with 9 bases between. CDR1 and CDR2 (germline): SGHAT, FQNNGV. Here the CDR3 DNA reads TGTGCCAGCAGCTTAGCTCGGCTGGAAGAGACCCAGTACTTC. Translating gives CASSLARLEETQYF. Together with reference TRBV11-2 and TRBJ2-5, the CDR3 gives the full variable domain: EAGVAQSPRYKIIEKRQSVAFWCNPISGHATLYWYQQILGQGPKLLIQFQNNGVVDDSQLPKDRFSAERLKGVDSTLKIQPAKLEDSAVYLCASSLARLEETQYFGPGTRLLVL.

Turning to this clonotype: One end of the junction fails to match germline, which may point to a read error. The V and J genes are TRBV7-2 and TRBJ2-4; 7 bases fit TRBD1. CDR3 length equals 17 residues. The V gene's germline CDR1 is SGHTA and CDR2 FQGNSA. The CDR3 spells CAGSSQGVPLAKNIQYF. Written as DNA, the CDR3 is TGTGCCGGCAGCTCCCAGGGGGTTCCTCTAGCCAAAAACATTCAGTACTTC. Combining the CDR3 with reference TRBV7-2 and TRBJ2-4 gives the whole variable domain GAGVSQSPSNKVTEKGKDVELRCDPISGHTALYWYRQSLGQGLEFLIYFQGNSAPDKSGLPSDRFSAERTGGSVSTLTIQRTQQEDSAVYLCAGSSQGVPLAKNIQYFGAGTRLSVL.

V usage is TRBV12-3 or TRBV12-4 and J usage is TRBJ2-7; 10 nucleotides line up with TRBD2. The V gene end was trimmed by 5 bases and the J gene end by 7 bases; junction bases not matched to a gene: 11. This CDR3 contains 15 residues. CDR3 loop: CASSQASGSWREQYF. CDR3 sequence (DNA): TGTGCCAGCAGTCAAGCTAGCGGGAGCTGGCGAGAGCAGTACTTC.

The V call is TRBV4-1, the J call TRBJ2-2; D is unresolved. The length of the CDR3 is 15 residues. The V gene's germline CDR1 is MGHRA and CDR2 YSYEKL. The V and J ends lost 1 base and 5 bases respectively, with 11 bases between them. The CDR3 nucleotides are TGCGCCAGCAGCCAAGGGGTGGGCGGAACCGGGGAGCTGTTTTTT. Residues: CASSQGVGGTGELFF.

The chain combines TRBV4-1 with TRBJ2-1, with TRBD2 matching 7 bases. The trim removed 4 bases at V and 5 bases at J, leaving 2 bases unmatched. The V gene's germline CDR1 is MGHRA and CDR2 YSYEKL. The CDR3 length is 13 residues. The CDR3: CASSRTRDNEQFF. The CDR3 nucleotides are TGCGCCAGCAGCCGGACTAGAGACAATGAGCAGTTCTTC.

This clonotype was observed a few times. This sequence joins TRBV11-3 and TRBJ2-3; D is undetermined. The CDR3 has 15 residues. Germline CDR1 reads SGHNT; CDR2 reads YENEEA. The V gene lost 0 bases and the J gene lost 0 bases, with 7 bases spanning the gap. CDR3 nucleotide sequence: TGTGCCAGCAGCTTAGATGTTGGCAGCACAGATACGCAGTATTTT. Amino acids: CASSLDVGSTDTQYF.

This clonotype was counted a single time. This chain joins TRBV7-2 and TRBJ2-3; unclear D gene. CDR3 length: 15 residues. V was clipped by 2 bases and J by 4 bases, with 13 bases between them. Germline V CDR1 and CDR2: SGHTA, FQGNSA. The DNA of the CDR3 is TGTGCCAGCAGCTTATTTCGGCAGACCGCAGATACGCAGTATTTT. Amino acids: CASSLFRQTADTQYF.

This rearrangement joins TRBV29-1 to TRBJ1-1, with D possibly matching TRBD1 (5 bases). From germline, CDR1 is SQVTM and CDR2 ANQGSEA. The CDR3 spans 14 residues. Trimming shortened V by 6 bases and J by 0 bases, and 14 bases separated the two germline ends. CDR3 nucleotides: TGCAGCGTCACTCCTCAGGGCATGAACACTGAAGCTTTCTTT. Its protein product is CSVTPQGMNTEAFF.

This chain links TRBV27 with TRBJ2-7, with D maybe TRBD2 (5 bases). Trimming pared 6 bases from V and 0 bases from J, leaving 15 bases between. CDR3 length: 15 residues. Germline V CDR1 and CDR2: MNHEY, SMNVEV (reference sequence). The CDR3 nucleotides read TGTGCCAGCAGACTCAGCGGCCCGAGCTCCTACGAGCAGTACTTC. This codes for CASRLSGPSSYEQYF.

The V call is TRBV20-1, the J call TRBJ2-1; D is perhaps TRBD2 (6 bases). V lost 1 base to trimming and J lost 2 bases, with 15 bases between them. The CDR3 extends over 16 amino acids. Germline CDR1 is DFQATT and CDR2 is SNEGSKA (reference sequence). The CDR3 nucleotides read TGCAGTGCTAGAGGAGTGGGCGGGGCGACCTACAATGAGCAGTTCTTC. It codes for CSARGVGGATYNEQFF.

This chain joins TRBV7-9 and TRBJ2-1, with 8 positions matching TRBD2. The germline V gene has CDR1 SEHNR and CDR2 FQNEAQ (reference sequence). Unmatched junction bases numbered 9, after V lost 5 bases and J lost 6 bases. This CDR3 region has 15 residues. The CDR3 DNA sequence: TGTGCCAGCAGCCCCCCCGGGGGGGCGACCAATGAGCAGTTCTTC. As protein: CASSPPGGATNEQFF.

This clonotype has just one count. The CDR3 reads CASSPGLLRDTQYF. CDR3 coding DNA: TGCGCCAGCAGCCCGGGACTCCTACGTGATACGCAGTATTTT. V and J are TRBV5-1 and TRBJ2-3, with D maybe TRBD2 (6 bases). The germline V and J ends were trimmed by 4 bases and 6 bases, with 15 bases remaining between them. The CDR3 loop spans 14 amino acids. Germline V gene data show CDR1 as SGHRS and CDR2 as YFSETQ.

V is TRBV9 and J is TRBJ2-7; 10 bases agree with TRBD2. J was trimmed by 7 bases and V by 2 bases; bases with no gene match: 9. Germline loops: CDR1 SGDLS, CDR2 YYNGEE. This CDR3 is 15 amino acids long. The chain's CDR3 is CASSVFPSGGKEQYF. In DNA form, the CDR3 reads TGTGCCAGCAGCGTGTTTCCTAGCGGGGGAAAGGAGCAGTACTTC.

This clonotype has ten or more counts. The rearrangement links TRBV5-1 to TRBJ2-7; D is undetermined. The CDR3 sequence is 14 residues long. Looked up from germline, CDR1 is SGHRS and CDR2 is YFSETQ. Trimming took off 0 bases at V and 2 bases at J, with 9 bases between the two ends. The CDR3: CASSLDTGPYEQYF. In nucleotides, the CDR3 is TGCGCCAGCAGCTTGGATACGGGCCCCTACGAGCAGTACTTC. Full variable domain (rest looked up from reference TRBV5-1 and TRBJ2-7): KAGVTQTPRYLIKTRGQQVTLSCSPISGHRSVSWYQQTPGQGLQFLFEYFSETQRNKGNFPGRFSGRQFSNSRSEMNVSTLELGDSALYLCASSLDTGPYEQYFGPGTRLTVT.